These 5 T cell receptor beta chains were all obtained from the same sample, sequenced in a study of shared clonotypes between healthy human individuals. Method: immunoSEQ multiplex PCR; TCRdb's copy keeps in-frame clones and lacks some. The sample has 2 million to 2.5 million clones; around 92% are singletons. Sequenced input: naive CD4+ T cells from PBMCs. Subset indicated: CD45RA+ positively selected. These receptors all stem from a man aged 18 to 30 in good health. Some clones in this sample may be carry-over from other donors' samples.

The genes are TRBV7-2 and TRBJ2-7; 10 bases agree with TRBD2. V dropped 6 bases and J dropped 1; count of bases not matched to a gene: 6. Germline values: CDR1 SGHTA, CDR2 FQGNSA. CDR3 length: 15 amino acids. The CDR3 here is CASRNSGRKSYEQYF. The CDR3 coding sequence is TGTGCCAGCAGAAATAGCGGGAGGAAATCCTACGAGCAGTACTTC. Full variable domain (missing parts from reference TRBV7-2 and TRBJ2-7): GAGVSQSPSNKVTEKGKDVELRCDPISGHTALYWYRQSLGQGLEFLIYFQGNSAPDKSGLPSDRFSAERTGGSVSTLTIQRTQQEDSAVYLCASRNSGRKSYEQYFGPGTRLTVT.

V is TRBV19 and J is TRBJ2-7; weak D call: TRBD1 (6 bases). The CDR3 loop spans 16 amino acids. The germline V gene encodes CDR1 LNHDA and CDR2 SQIVND (reference sequence). V was trimmed by 6 bases and J by 2 bases, leaving 20 bases between them. CDR3 bases: TGTGCCAGTAGCGCGAGGGGGTCCAGGGCGGCCTACGAGCAGTACTTC. Translating it yields CASSARGSRAAYEQYF.

The gene calls are TRBV4-1 and TRBJ1-4; D not certain. This CDR3 contains 13 residues. Germline V gene lookup returns CDR1 MGHRA and CDR2 YSYEKL. V shed 2 bases and J shed 5 bases, with 6 bases lying between them. The CDR3 sequence is CASSQSRNEKLFF. The CDR3 nucleotides read TGCGCCAGCAGCCAATCCAGAAATGAAAAACTGTTTTTT.

The CDR3 spells CASSRAAGGSGNTIYF. The CDR3 DNA sequence: TGTGCCAGCAGCCGAGCGGCAGGCGGCTCTGGAAACACCATATATTTT. The chain combines TRBV7-6 with TRBJ1-3, with D hard to call. CDR1 and CDR2 (germline): SGHVS, FNYEAQ. V was shortened by 5 bases and J by 0 bases, with 14 bases between the two germline ends. This CDR3 has 16 residues. The full variable domain, with the rest looked up from reference TRBV7-6 and TRBJ1-3, is GAGVSQSPRYKVTKRGQDVALRCDPISGHVSLYWYRQALGQGPEFLTYFNYEAQQDKSGLPNDRFSAERPEGSISTLTIQRTEQRDSAMYRCASSRAAGGSGNTIYFGEGSWLTVV.

The rearrangement uses TRBV5-1 and TRBJ1-4; D gene unclear. From germline, CDR1 is SGHRS and CDR2 YFSETQ. The ends were cut back, 4 bases at V and 6 bases at J, with 13 bases in the middle. There are 14 residues in the CDR3. The CDR3 sequence is CASSPYGGDEKLFF. For the CDR3, the DNA is TGCGCCAGCAGCCCCTACGGTGGGGATGAAAAACTGTTTTTT. The full variable domain, with the rest looked up from reference TRBV5-1 and TRBJ1-4, is KAGVTQTPRYLIKTRGQQVTLSCSPISGHRSVSWYQQTPGQGLQFLFEYFSETQRNKGNFPGRFSGRQFSNSRSEMNVSTLELGDSALYLCASSPYGGDEKLFFGSGTQLSVL.